This TCR beta chain was obtained from a study of a mutant IDH1 vaccine in newly diagnosed glioma. On the study more broadly: Pretreatment consisted of radiotherapy, temozolomide, or both, with most receiving both.

Points from the study as a whole: Among top peripheral T cell clonotypes, changes seemed unrelated to pseudoprogression.

Comment on this clone: Its specificity is not known.

The sample's time point: baseline, week 1 (first vaccination visit). Documented treatment: pre-vaccination baseline after standard-of-care therapy. TCRdb's table, derived via immunoSEQ multiplex PCR, lists solely in-frame clones and lacks some. The sample holds 15,000 or so clones, less than 97% seen once. The sample here was peripheral blood mononuclear cells (PBMCs), taken from a glioma patient treated with radiotherapy, temozolomide or both. This clonotype originated in a woman between 18 and 30 years old with glioma. Some clones in this sample may be carry-over from other donors' samples.

The CDR3 region has the DNA TGTGCCAGCAGCCCCACTCAGGGTTACACTGAAGCTTTCTTT. This codes for CASSPTQGYTEAFF. The V call is TRBV7-9, the J call TRBJ1-1; a weak D match, TRBD1 (5 bases). This CDR3 has 14 amino acids. V was shortened by 5 bases and J by 3 bases, with 13 bases between the two germline ends. Germline V gene data show CDR1 as SEHNR and CDR2 as FQNEAQ (reference sequence).